Presented here are 18 T cell receptor beta chains from one specimen sequenced in a study of T cells in localized non-small cell lung cancer. Sequencing used immunoSEQ multiplex PCR; TCRdb keeps in-frame clones, though not all of them. The table records some 22,000 clones, about 88% of them present only once. Sequenced material: peripheral blood, taken before any cancer treatment. The receptors shown here come from a male donor older than 55 with stage I squamous cell lung carcinoma.

The rearrangement joins TRBV7-8 to TRBJ1-4; 7 nucleotides agree with TRBD1. This CDR3 contains 14 residues. Germline-derived CDR1 and CDR2 are SGHVS and FQNEAQ. J lost 10 bases, V lost 1 base, and 6 bases had no gene match. CDR3 DNA: TGTGCCAGCAGCTTAGAACAGGGGATTGGAAAACTGTTTTTT. Protein sequence: CASSLEQGIGKLFF.

As concerns this clone: This CDR3 is also generated by other DNA sequences in the sample. J is TRBJ2-7 and V is TRBV6-1; 11 bases align to TRBD2. The germline gives CDR1 MNHNS, CDR2 SASEGT. This CDR3 region has 16 residues. V was clipped by 0 bases and J by 2 bases; unmatched bases: 3. The CDR3 coding sequence is TGTGCCAGCAGTGAAGCGGGGACTAGCGGACCCTACGAGCAGTACTTC. Protein product: CASSEAGTSGPYEQYF.

The chain joins TRBV27 to TRBJ2-7, with D possibly being TRBD2 (5 bases). The CDR3 has 12 residues. V lost 6 bases, J lost 1 base, and 7 bases lay in between. Looked up from germline, CDR1 is MNHEY and CDR2 is SMNVEV (reference sequence). CDR3: CASSGDSYEQYF. The CDR3 DNA reads TGTGCCAGCAGCGGGGATTCCTACGAGCAGTACTTC.

The rearrangement links TRBV5-4 to TRBJ1-2; TRBD1 might be the D (6 bases). V lost 3 bases and J 4 bases, leaving 10 bases between the germline ends. Per germline, CDR1 SGHNT and CDR2 YYREEE (reference sequence). The CDR3 totals 13 residues. The CDR3 DNA reads as TGTGCCAGCAGCTCGGACAGTACCTATGGCTACACCTTC. Translation gives CASSSDSTYGYTF. Using reference TRBV5-4 and TRBJ1-2 for the parts outside the CDR3, the full variable domain is ETGVTQSPTHLIKTRGQQVTLRCSSQSGHNTVSWYQQALGQGPQFIFQYYREEENGRGNFPPRFSGLQFPNYSSELNVNALELDDSALYLCASSSDSTYGYTFGSGTRLTVV.

This chain joins TRBV27 and TRBJ2-3; 8 nucleotides agree with TRBD2. The trim removed 4 bases at V and 1 base at J, leaving 7 bases unmatched. The CDR3 consists of 16 residues. Per germline, CDR1 MNHEY and CDR2 SMNVEV (reference sequence). CDR3 nucleotide sequence: TGTGCCAGCAGTTCGCTCGGGGGGGCCGGCACAGATACGCAGTATTTT. As protein: CASSSLGGAGTDTQYF.

The chain has TRBV6-5 and TRBJ1-2; 9 nucleotides agree with TRBD1. Germline CDR1 is MNHEY and CDR2 is SVGAGI. Trimming at V came to 0 bases and at J to 4 bases, leaving 0 bases not matched to a gene. CDR3 size: 14 residues. The CDR3 DNA reads TGTGCCAGCAGTTACTCGGACAGGGGCTATGGCTACACCTTC. It specifies CASSYSDRGYGYTF.

V gene TRBV7-2 combines with J gene TRBJ2-5, with D uncertain. CDR3 size: 15 residues. The V end lost 1 base, the J end lost 0 bases, and 9 bases lay between the germline ends. The germline V gene has CDR1 SGHTA and CDR2 FQGNSA. CDR3 DNA sequence: TGTGCCAGCAGCTTAGTGAGGTCGTACCAAGAGACCCAGTACTTC. This gives the protein CASSLVRSYQETQYF.

The chain joins TRBV7-8 to TRBJ2-1; maybe TRBD2 (5 bases). Germline loops: CDR1 SGHVS, CDR2 FQNEAQ. Trimming took 6 bases from V and 6 from J, leaving 15 bases between them. The CDR3 loop spans 14 amino acids. This chain's CDR3 is CASRPVSAGNEQFF. The CDR3 coding sequence is TGTGCCAGCAGACCTGTTAGCGCGGGCAATGAGCAGTTCTTC.

V and J are TRBV11-2 and TRBJ2-3, with 12 bases matching TRBD2. There are 16 residues in the CDR3. Germline CDR1 reads SGHAT; CDR2 reads FQNNGV. V shed 4 bases and J 2 bases; nucleotides not matched to a gene: 4. The DNA of the CDR3 is TGTGCCAGCAGCTCCGGACTAGCGGGGAACACAGATACGCAGTATTTT. Protein product: CASSSGLAGNTDTQYF.

The rearrangement uses TRBV2 and TRBJ2-7; perhaps TRBD2 as D (5 bases). CDR3 size: 11 residues. CDR1 is SNHLY, CDR2 FYNNEI, per germline. With 4 bases removed from V and 7 bases from J, the gap between germline ends came to 8 bases. The CDR3 loop reads CASSAREEQYF. CDR3 in DNA: TGTGCCAGCAGTGCCCGGGAAGAGCAGTACTTC.

The chain carries TRBV18 and TRBJ2-7; D not certain. V was clipped by 6 bases and J by 5 bases, with 11 bases between them. The CDR3 covers 12 residues. The germline V gene encodes CDR1 KGHSH and CDR2 LQKENI. This CDR3 reads CASSGSAHEQYF. As DNA, the CDR3 is TGTGCCAGCTCCGGGTCTGCCCACGAGCAGTACTTC.

The chain has TRBV2 and TRBJ2-4; tentative D call: TRBD1 (6 bases). CDR3 length: 16 amino acids. Germline V gene sequence: CDR1 SNHLY, CDR2 FYNNEI. Trimming took 7 bases from V and 0 from J, leaving 16 bases between them. The CDR3 DNA follows: TGTGCCAGCACCCAGAACAGGGCGGTAGCCAAAAACATTCAGTACTTC. Its protein product is CASTQNRAVAKNIQYF.

This sequence joins TRBV5-6 and TRBJ2-3, with D perhaps matching TRBD1 (6 bases). V was cut by 4 bases and J by 2 bases, with 11 bases left in between. Per the germline V gene, CDR1 is SGHDT and CDR2 is YYEEEE. This CDR3 has 14 amino acids. The CDR3 DNA is TGTGCCAGCAGCCTAGACAGGCCCACAGATACGCAGTATTTT. It encodes CASSLDRPTDTQYF. Complete variable domain (other parts from reference TRBV5-6 and TRBJ2-3): DAGVTQSPTHLIKTRGQQVTLRCSPKSGHDTVSWYQQALGQGPQFIFQYYEEEERQRGNFPDRFSGHQFPNYSSELNVNALLLGDSALYLCASSLDRPTDTQYFGPGTRLTVL.

The chain combines TRBV6-5 with TRBJ2-1; weak D call: TRBD1 (5 bases). Germline loops: CDR1 MNHEY, CDR2 SVGAGI. This CDR3 spans 14 amino acids. V lost 6 bases and J lost 6, with 15 bases in between. In DNA form, the CDR3 reads TGTGCCAGCAGCTCCACGGACAAAGGCAATGAGCAGTTCTTC. Its translation: CASSSTDKGNEQFF.

The chain combines TRBV7-3 with TRBJ2-3; 7 nucleotides agree with TRBD2. The CDR3 contains 15 residues. The V and J ends lost 2 bases and 2 bases, in that order; junction bases with no gene match: 4. Per germline, CDR1 SGHTA and CDR2 FQGTGA. The CDR3: CASSLGGELTDTQYF. The CDR3 coding sequence is TGTGCCAGCAGCTTAGGGGGGGAGCTCACAGATACGCAGTATTTT.

The chain has TRBV7-8 and TRBJ2-5; D is unresolved. This CDR3 has 16 amino acids. Trimming pared 1 base from V and 2 bases from J, leaving 14 bases between. Per germline, CDR1 SGHVS and CDR2 FQNEAQ. CDR3 residues: CASSLETVPQQETQYF. For the CDR3, the DNA is TGTGCCAGCAGCTTAGAAACAGTACCCCAACAAGAGACCCAGTACTTC.

CDR3 sequence reads: CASSFTARGGRTEAFF. The CDR3 DNA follows: TGTGCCAGCAGCTTTACCGCCCGGGGAGGAAGGACTGAAGCTTTCTTT. This chain links TRBV7-2 with TRBJ1-1; D unclear. V shed 3 bases and J shed 5 bases, with 19 bases lying between them. Germline V gene lookup returns CDR1 SGHTA and CDR2 FQGNSA. The CDR3 is 16 amino acids. Supplemented by reference TRBV7-2 and TRBJ1-1, the full variable domain reads GAGVSQSPSNKVTEKGKDVELRCDPISGHTALYWYRQSLGQGLEFLIYFQGNSAPDKSGLPSDRFSAERTGGSVSTLTIQRTQQEDSAVYLCASSFTARGGRTEAFFGQGTRLTVV.

This clone was seen a few times. This chain uses TRBV7-2 with TRBJ2-3, with 11 bases that match TRBD2. This CDR3 contains 13 residues. V dropped 5 bases and J dropped 8; count of bases not matched to a gene: 3. CDR1 SGHTA and CDR2 FQGNSA come from the germline V gene. CDR3 sequence reads: CASSTTSGATQYF. CDR3 nucleotides: TGTGCCAGCAGCACGACTAGCGGGGCTACGCAGTATTTT.